Listed below are T cell receptor beta chains from one sample, sequenced in a study of tumor-infiltrating lymphocytes in primary liver carcinoma. TCRdb independently ran MiXCR on the multiplex PCR reads; one entry per CDR3 protein. This sample has some 94,000 distinct CDR3 sequences, with over 55% found just once. Sample: liver tumor tissue from sampling region 5. These receptor sequences come from a woman aged 60-75 years with primary liver carcinoma and hepatitis B virus infection. CDR3s include the opening cysteine and the closing phenylalanine or tryptophan. The order of the fields is CDR3 protein, CDR3 DNA, clone size, J gene, V gene, D gene. The D gene is left open where the match is weak. Clone size is not always given. Where it is, it says once, few, many or a class for expanded clones.

CASNFKDRSSGANVLTF,TGTGCCAGCAACTTCAAGGACAGGTCCTCTGGTGCCAACGTCCTGACTTTC,.,TRBJ2-6,TRBV11-1,TRBD1
CAWSLVEGDKRARSSYNEQFF,TGTGCCTGGAGTCTCGTTGAGGGGGACAAGCGGGCACGGAGCTCCTACAATGAGCAGTTCTTC,.,TRBJ2-1,TRBV30,.
CASSPYQPKGQGYEKLFF,TGTGCCAGCTCACCGTACCAACCAAAGGGACAGGGGTACGAAAAACTGTTTTTT,.,TRBJ1-4,TRBV18,TRBD1
CSVGPTGGSGNIQYF,TGCAGCGTTGGGCCAACAGGGGGCTCGGGGAACATTCAGTACTTC,many,TRBJ2-4,TRBV29-1,TRBD1
CTSSERSGANVLTF,TGTACCAGCAGTGAACGCTCTGGGGCCAACGTCCTGACTTTC,.,TRBJ2-6,TRBV2,.
CASSLASGGGNEQFF,TGTGCCAGCAGCCTAGCTAGCGGAGGGGGCAATGAGCAGTTCTTC,.,TRBJ2-1,TRBV7-9,.
CASSQRGAGRDTGELFF,TGTGCCAGCAGCCAAAGGGGGGCAGGGCGGGACACCGGGGAGCTGTTTTTT,many,TRBJ2-2,TRBV4-2,.
CAGSFPAGGIGYTF,TGCGCCGGCAGCTTCCCGGCAGGGGGCATTGGCTACACCTTC,once,TRBJ1-2,TRBV11-3,TRBD1
CASSRAAGGEQYF,TGTGCCAGCAGCCGAGCCGCGGGAGGCGAGCAGTACTTC,many,TRBJ2-7,TRBV5-4,TRBD2
CASSLAVRINEQYF,TGTGCCAGCAGCTTAGCCGTGAGGATCAACGAGCAGTACTTC,.,TRBJ2-7,TRBV11-2,.
CASSLFGEGWRSCEHFF,TGTGCCAGCAGTTTATTCGGGGAAGGGTGGCGTTCTTGTGAGCATTTCTTC,.,TRBJ2-1,TRBV12-3/TRBV12-4,.
CASGHGLRRDYNEQFF,TGTGCCAGCGGTCATGGTCTGAGGCGAGACTACAATGAGCAGTTCTTC,.,TRBJ2-1,TRBV6-1,.
CASSYTGPFFGELFF,TGTGCCAGCAGCTATACAGGACCTTTCTTCGGGGAGCTGTTTTTT,.,TRBJ2-2,TRBV11-1,.
CASAGTGNSPLHF,TGTGCCAGTGCGGGGACAGGGAATTCACCCCTCCACTTT,.,TRBJ1-6,TRBV19,TRBD1
CASSPFGRVAGYTF,TGTGCCAGCAGTCCCTTCGGCAGGGTGGCTGGCTACACCTTC,.,TRBJ1-2,TRBV5-4,.
CASILAGQGYYGYTF,TGTGCTAGCATCTTAGCCGGACAGGGTTACTATGGCTACACCTTC,.,TRBJ1-2,TRBV11-2,TRBD1
CASSLVLRTCVVDEEFF,TGTGCCAGCAGCTTAGTGTTGAGGACTTGCGTCGTCGATGAGGAGTTCTTC,once,TRBJ2-1,TRBV11-3,.
CASSLGTLSVSGESQYF,TGTGCCAGCAGCTTAGGGACCCTTAGCGTTTCAGGAGAGTCCCAGTACTTC,.,TRBJ2-5,TRBV7-9,.
CAISETDRGVGNVQFF,TGTGCCATCAGTGAGACGGACAGGGGAGTGGGCAATGTGCAGTTCTTC,.,TRBJ2-1,TRBV10-3,TRBD1
CAISRQGATGELFF,TGTGCCATCAGCCGACAGGGGGCGACCGGGGAGCTGTTTTTT,.,TRBJ2-2,TRBV3-1,TRBD1
CASSSLLADNTGELFF,TGTGCCAGCAGCTCCCTACTAGCGGATAACACCGGGGAGCTGTTTTTT,medium-sized,TRBJ2-2,TRBV11-2,TRBD2
CASSYQGTGQPQQF,TGTGCCAGCAGTTACCAGGGGACTGGACAGCCCCAGCAATTT,.,TRBJ1-5,TRBV6-6,.
CASSQRWTDNSPLHF,TGCGCCAGCAGCCAAAGGTGGACGGATAATTCACCCCTCCACTTT,many,TRBJ1-6,TRBV4-1,.
CVSRSSYEQHF,TGTGTCAGCAGGTCCTCCTACGAGCAGCACTTC,.,TRBJ2-7,TRBV6-5,.
CATSDPIQPQHF,TGTGCCACCAGTGATCCAATTCAGCCCCAGCATTTT,.,TRBJ1-5,TRBV24-1,.
CASMGLGSRYGYSNQPQHF,TGTGCTAGCATGGGACTGGGGAGTCGGTATGGTTATAGCAATCAGCCCCAGCATTTT,.,TRBJ1-5,TRBV6-1,.
CASSLKPAGELVF,TGTGCCAGCAGCTTGAAGCCAGCCGGGGAGCTGGTTTTT,.,TRBJ2-2,TRBV11-2,.
CATQGTSVYNEQFF,TGTGCCACCCAGGGGACTAGCGTATACAATGAGCAGTTCTTC,many,TRBJ2-1,TRBV15,TRBD2
CASSFGSHTYNSPHHF,TGTGCCAGTAGCTTCGGGTCCCACACTTATAATTCACCCCACCACTTT,.,TRBJ1-6,TRBV5-4,.
CASSHVGMGFPTWELFF,TGCGCCAGCAGCCATGTAGGCATGGGATTTCCGACCTGGGAGCTGTTTTTT,.,TRBJ2-2,TRBV4-1,.
CASSLVARAANSLLHF,TGTGCCAGCAGTTTAGTCGCCAGGGCGGCCAATTCACTCCTCCACTTT,.,TRBJ1-6,TRBV12-3/TRBV12-4,.
CASSYSWTRIQETQYF,TGTGCCAGCAGTTACTCGTGGACTAGGATCCAAGAGACTCAGTACTTC,.,TRBJ2-5,TRBV6-9,TRBD2
CASSRDGTTRSGDQYF,TGCGCCAGCAGCCGAGACGGGACTACTCGTTCTGGGGACCAGTACTTC,.,TRBJ2-7,TRBV4-1,TRBD2
CANSSGPGTDEQFF,TGTGCCAACTCATCCGGACCTGGCACCGATGAGCAGTTCTTC,.,TRBJ2-1,TRBV18,.